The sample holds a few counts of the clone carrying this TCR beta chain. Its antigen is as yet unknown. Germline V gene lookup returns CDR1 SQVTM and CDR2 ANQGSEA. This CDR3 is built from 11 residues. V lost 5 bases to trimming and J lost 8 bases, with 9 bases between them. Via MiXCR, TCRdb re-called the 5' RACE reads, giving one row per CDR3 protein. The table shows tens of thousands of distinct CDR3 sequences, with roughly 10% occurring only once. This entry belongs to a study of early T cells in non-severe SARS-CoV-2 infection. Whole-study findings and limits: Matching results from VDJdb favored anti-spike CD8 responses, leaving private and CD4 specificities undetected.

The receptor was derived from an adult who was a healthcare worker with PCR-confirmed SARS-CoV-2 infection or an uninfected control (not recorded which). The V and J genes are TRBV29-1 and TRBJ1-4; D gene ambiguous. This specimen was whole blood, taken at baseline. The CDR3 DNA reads TGCAGCGTTTCTCAAGGCGAAAAACTGTTTTTT. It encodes CSVSQGEKLFF.